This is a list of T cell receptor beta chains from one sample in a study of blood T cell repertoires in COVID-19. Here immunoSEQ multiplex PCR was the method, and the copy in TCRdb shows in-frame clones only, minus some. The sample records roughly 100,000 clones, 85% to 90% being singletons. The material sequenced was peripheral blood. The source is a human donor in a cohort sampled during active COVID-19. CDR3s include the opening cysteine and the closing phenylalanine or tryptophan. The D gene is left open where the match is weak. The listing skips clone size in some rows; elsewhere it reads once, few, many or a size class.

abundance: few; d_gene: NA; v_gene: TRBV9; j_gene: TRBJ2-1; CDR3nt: TGTGCCAGCAGCGCAGGGGCCGGGCGGGACAGTAGTTTTGAGCAGTTCTTC; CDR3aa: CASSAGAGRDSSFEQFF
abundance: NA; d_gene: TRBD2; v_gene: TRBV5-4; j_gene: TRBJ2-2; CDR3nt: TGTGCCAGCACCTCGACTAGCGGGGGGCTCAGGGCCGGGGAGCTGTTTTTT; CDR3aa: CASTSTSGGLRAGELFF
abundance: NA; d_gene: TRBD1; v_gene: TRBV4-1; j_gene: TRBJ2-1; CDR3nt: TGCGCCAGCAGCCATCCCTACCGGGACAGGGGAAATGAGCAGTTCTTC; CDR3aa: CASSHPYRDRGNEQFF
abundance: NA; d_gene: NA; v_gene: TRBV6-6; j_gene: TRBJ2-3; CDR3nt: TGTGCCAGCAGTCGCAGAGGTGGCTTAGGCACAGATACGCAGTATTTT; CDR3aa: CASSRRGGLGTDTQYF
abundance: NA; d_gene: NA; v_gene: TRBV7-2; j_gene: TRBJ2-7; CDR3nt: TGTGCCAGCAGCTTAATCCCAGGTTCCTACGAGCAGTACTTC; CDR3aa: CASSLIPGSYEQYF
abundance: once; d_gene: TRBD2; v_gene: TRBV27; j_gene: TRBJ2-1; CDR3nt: TGTGCCAGCAGCTTAACTAGCGGTCCCTACAATGAGCAGTTCTTC; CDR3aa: CASSLTSGPYNEQFF
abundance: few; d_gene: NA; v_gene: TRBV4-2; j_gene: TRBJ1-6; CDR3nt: TGTGCCAGCAGCCAAGATTCCCGGGGTTCTTCACCCCTCCACTTT; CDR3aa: CASSQDSRGSSPLHF
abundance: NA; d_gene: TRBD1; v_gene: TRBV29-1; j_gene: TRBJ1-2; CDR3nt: TGCAGCGTTGCCGGGGACAGGACAACCAACTATGGCTACACCTTC; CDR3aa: CSVAGDRTTNYGYTF
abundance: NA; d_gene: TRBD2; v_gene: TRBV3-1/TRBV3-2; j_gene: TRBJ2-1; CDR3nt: TGTGCCAGCAGCCATATCGGACTAGAAAGGTATGAGCAGTTCTTC; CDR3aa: CASSHIGLERYEQFF
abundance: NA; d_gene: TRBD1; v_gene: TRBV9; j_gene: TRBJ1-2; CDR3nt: TGTGCCAGCAGCATGGCGACAGGGAACTATGGCTACACCTTC; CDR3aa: CASSMATGNYGYTF
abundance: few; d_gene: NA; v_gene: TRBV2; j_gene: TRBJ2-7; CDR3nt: TGTGCCAGGGAGGGAGTGGGGTCCTACGAGCAGTACTTC; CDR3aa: CAREGVGSYEQYF
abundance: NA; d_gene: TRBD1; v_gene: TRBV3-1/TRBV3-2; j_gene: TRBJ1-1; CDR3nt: TGTGCCAGCAGCCAAGCCCTACCGAGGACAGGGTGGAGTGCTTTCTTT; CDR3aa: CASSQALPRTGWSAFF
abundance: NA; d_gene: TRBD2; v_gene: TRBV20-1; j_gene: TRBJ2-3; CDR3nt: TGCAGTGCTAGTTTGGTTCGTAGCGGGGACGATACGCAGTATTTT; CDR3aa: CSASLVRSGDDTQYF
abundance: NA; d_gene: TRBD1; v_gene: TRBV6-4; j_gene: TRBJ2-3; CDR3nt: TGTGCCAGCAGTCCCAGGGGGCGCACAGATACGCAGTATTTT; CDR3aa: CASSPRGRTDTQYF
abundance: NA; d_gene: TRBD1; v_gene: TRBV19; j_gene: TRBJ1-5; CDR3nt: TGTGCCAGTAAATCGGGACAGGGGCTCTTACCCCAGCATTTT; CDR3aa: CASKSGQGLLPQHF
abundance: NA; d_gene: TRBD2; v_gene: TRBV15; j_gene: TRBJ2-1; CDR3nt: TGTGCCACCAGCATTGGGACTAGTAATACGAAGCAGTTCTTC; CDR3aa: CATSIGTSNTKQFF
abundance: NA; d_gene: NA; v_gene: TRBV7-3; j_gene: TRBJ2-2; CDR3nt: TGTGCCAGCAGCTTCCAGGGGGGCCTTGCCCCGGTGGAGCTGTTTTTT; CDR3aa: CASSFQGGLAPVELFF
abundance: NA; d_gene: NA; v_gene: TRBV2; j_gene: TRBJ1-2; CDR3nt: TGTGCCAGCAGTCCGACAGGTCCGAGCTATGGCTACACCTTC; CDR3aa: CASSPTGPSYGYTF
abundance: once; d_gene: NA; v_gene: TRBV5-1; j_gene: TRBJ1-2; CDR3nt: TGCGCCAGCAGCCCCGGCGGTGGCTACACCTTC; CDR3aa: CASSPGGGYTF
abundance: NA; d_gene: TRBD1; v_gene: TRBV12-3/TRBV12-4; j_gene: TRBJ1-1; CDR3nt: TGTGCCAGCAGCCTACAGGGGTCCACTGAAGCTTTCTTT; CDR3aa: CASSLQGSTEAFF
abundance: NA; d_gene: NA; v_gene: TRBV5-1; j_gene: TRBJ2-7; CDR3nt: TGCGCCAGCAGTCCGGACAGCTCCTACGAGCAGTACTTC; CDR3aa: CASSPDSSYEQYF
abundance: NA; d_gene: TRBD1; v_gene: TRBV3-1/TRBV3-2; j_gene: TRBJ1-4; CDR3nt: TGTGCCAGCAGTCCCGGGACAGGGGTTACTAATGAAAAACTGTTTTTT; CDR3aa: CASSPGTGVTNEKLFF
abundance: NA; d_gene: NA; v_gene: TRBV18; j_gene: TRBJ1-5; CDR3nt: TGTGCCAGCTCGCGTGGGGGACTCGATCAGCCCCAGCATTTT; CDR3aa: CASSRGGLDQPQHF
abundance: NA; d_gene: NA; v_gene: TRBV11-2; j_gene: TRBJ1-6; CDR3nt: TGTGCCAGCAGCTTGGGAGGGCTTGGTTCACCCCTCCACTTT; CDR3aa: CASSLGGLGSPLHF
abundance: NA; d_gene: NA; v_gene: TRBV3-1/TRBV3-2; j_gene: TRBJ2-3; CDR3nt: TGTGCCAGCAGCCAAGGTCTACAGGGTGTTGCGCAGTATTTT; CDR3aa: CASSQGLQGVAQYF
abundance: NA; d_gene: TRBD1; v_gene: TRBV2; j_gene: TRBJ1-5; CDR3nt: TGTGCCAGCAGTGTAGAGGCAGGGGGTGGTCAGCCCCAGCATTTT; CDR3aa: CASSVEAGGGQPQHF
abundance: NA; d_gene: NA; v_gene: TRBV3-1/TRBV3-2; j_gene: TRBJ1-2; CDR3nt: TGTGCCAGCAGCCGTAGGACAGATGGCTACACCTTC; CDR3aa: CASSRRTDGYTF
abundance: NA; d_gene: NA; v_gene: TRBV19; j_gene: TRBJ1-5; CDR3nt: TGTGCCAGTGGAACCCCAGGGTTAGCTCGGCCCCAGCATTTT; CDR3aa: CASGTPGLARPQHF
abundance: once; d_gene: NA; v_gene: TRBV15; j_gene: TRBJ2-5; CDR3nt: TGTGCCACCAGCATATCCAGGACAGAACAAGAGACCCAGTACTTC; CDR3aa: CATSISRTEQETQYF
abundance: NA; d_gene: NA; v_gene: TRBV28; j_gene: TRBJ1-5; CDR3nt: TGTGCCAGCAGTCTCACCCGGGCAGGGCGGCCCCAGCATTTT; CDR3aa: CASSLTRAGRPQHF
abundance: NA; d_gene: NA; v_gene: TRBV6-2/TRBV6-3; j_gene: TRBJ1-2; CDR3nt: TGTGCCAGCAGCCTCTTAAGCGGCTACACCTTC; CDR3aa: CASSLLSGYTF
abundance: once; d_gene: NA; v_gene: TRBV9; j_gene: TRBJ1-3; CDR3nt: TGTGCCAGCGCCCATGAACAGGGATCGGACACCATATATTTT; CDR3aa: CASAHEQGSDTIYF
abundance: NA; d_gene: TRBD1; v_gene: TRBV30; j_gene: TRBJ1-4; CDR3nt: TGTGCCTGGAGAAAGACAGGGCGAAATGAAAAACTGTTTTTT; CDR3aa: CAWRKTGRNEKLFF
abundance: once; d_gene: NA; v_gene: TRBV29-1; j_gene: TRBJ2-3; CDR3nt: TGCAGCGCGGACCTAGGGACTAGCACAGATACGCAGTATTTT; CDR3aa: CSADLGTSTDTQYF
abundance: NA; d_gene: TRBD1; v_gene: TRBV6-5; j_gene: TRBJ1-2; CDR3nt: TGTGCCAGCAGACCGGGACAGGGAAGTGGTGGCTACACCTTC; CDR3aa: CASRPGQGSGGYTF
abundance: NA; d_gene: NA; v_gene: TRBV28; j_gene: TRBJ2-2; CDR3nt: TGTGCCTCCAGAACAGGGAACACCGGGGAGCTGTTTTTT; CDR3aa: CASRTGNTGELFF
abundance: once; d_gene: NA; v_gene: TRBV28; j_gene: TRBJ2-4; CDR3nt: TGTGCCAGCAGTTTTACGTTCAGGGGAAAAAACATTCAGTACTTC; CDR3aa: CASSFTFRGKNIQYF
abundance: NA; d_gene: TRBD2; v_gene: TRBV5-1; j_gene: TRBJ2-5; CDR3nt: TGCGCCAGCAGCTTGGGGACTAGCGGGGCACAAGAGACCCAGTACTTC; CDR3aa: CASSLGTSGAQETQYF
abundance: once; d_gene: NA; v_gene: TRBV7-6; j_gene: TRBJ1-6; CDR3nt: TGTGCCAGCAGCGCTGACACCTATTCACCCCTCCACTTT; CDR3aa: CASSADTYSPLHF
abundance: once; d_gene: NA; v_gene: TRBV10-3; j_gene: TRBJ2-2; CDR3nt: TGTGCCATCAGGAGTGTGGTCGGGGAGCTGTTTTTT; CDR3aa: CAIRSVVGELFF
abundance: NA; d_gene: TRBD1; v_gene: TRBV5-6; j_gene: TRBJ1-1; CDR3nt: TGTGCCAGCAGCCCGAACGACAGGGGGAGACTTCTCATGAACACTGAAGCTTTCTTT; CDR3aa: CASSPNDRGRLLMNTEAFF
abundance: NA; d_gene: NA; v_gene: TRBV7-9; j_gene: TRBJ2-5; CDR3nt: TGTGCCAGCAGCCCATCCCAGTATGGGACCCAGTACTTC; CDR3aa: CASSPSQYGTQYF
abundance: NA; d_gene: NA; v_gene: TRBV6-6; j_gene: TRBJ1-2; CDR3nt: TGTGCCAGCAGTCTGCCGGGGGGAAGTTATGGCTACACCTTC; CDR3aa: CASSLPGGSYGYTF
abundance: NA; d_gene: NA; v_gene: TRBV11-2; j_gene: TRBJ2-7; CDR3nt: TGTGCCAGCAGCTCCCGACAGAGCTCCTACGAGCAGTACTTC; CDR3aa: CASSSRQSSYEQYF